The next 20 T cell receptor beta chains were all read from a single sample in a study of cytomegalovirus exposure and HLA in healthy donors. The PCR ran on 60 Vbeta and 13 Jbeta primers. Clones were sequenced by immunoSEQ multiplex PCR, and TCRdb holds only the in-frame ones, with some missing. The profile shows 80,000 or so clones, around 70% of them singletons. Sequenced material: PBMCs. These TCRs come from a woman aged 40 to 49 in good health and CMV-seropositive.

V is TRBV6-6 and J is TRBJ2-7, with a weak D call TRBD1 (5 bases). Per the germline V gene, CDR1 is MNHNY and CDR2 is SVGAGI (reference sequence). Trimming pared 7 bases from V and 5 bases from J, leaving 15 bases between. CDR3 length: 13 amino acids. CDR3 region: CASTHAGNDEQYF. The DNA of the CDR3 is TGTGCCAGCACCCACGCAGGGAACGACGAGCAGTACTTC.

This clone has more than one count but fewer than ten. The genes are TRBV28 and TRBJ1-6, with TRBD1 as a possible D gene (6 bases). The V and J ends lost 6 bases and 9 bases respectively, with 18 bases between them. Germline CDR1 is MDHEN and CDR2 is SYDVKM. The CDR3 runs to 15 residues. CDR3 region: CASSLKDSWGSPLHF. The CDR3 DNA follows: TGTGCCAGCAGCCTAAAGGACAGTTGGGGTTCACCCCTCCACTTT.

This clone was seen a few times. V is TRBV19 and J is TRBJ1-4; D may be TRBD1 (6 bases). The CDR3 runs 13 residues. V gave up 6 bases and J gave up 4 bases, with 9 bases separating them. The germline V gene encodes CDR1 LNHDA and CDR2 SQIVND (reference sequence). The CDR3 nucleotides read TGTGCCAGTAGAGGACAGCATAATGAAAAACTGTTTTTT. Protein sequence: CASRGQHNEKLFF.

The rearrangement uses TRBV5-6 and TRBJ1-5, with a weak D call TRBD1 (6 bases). CDR1 SGHDT and CDR2 YYEEEE come from the germline V gene. The CDR3 loop spans 14 amino acids. Trimming cost V 4 bases and J 6 bases, with 14 bases left between them. CDR3 in DNA: TGTGCCAGCAGCACCACAGGGATAGTTCAGCCCCAGCATTTT. Translating it yields CASSTTGIVQPQHF.

CDR3 protein: CASSLAVLEGDTQYF. In nucleotides, the CDR3 is TGCGCCAGCAGCTTGGCCGTCTTAGAGGGAGATACGCAGTATTTT. The J gene is TRBJ2-3, the V gene TRBV5-1, with a weak D call TRBD2 (5 bases). Per the germline V gene, CDR1 is SGHRS and CDR2 is YFSETQ. The CDR3 is 15 residues long. Trimming cost V 0 bases and J 5 bases, with 13 bases left between them.

The chain recombines TRBV30 with TRBJ2-1, with TRBD1 identical over 7 bases. The CDR3 length is 18 residues. Losses at the gene ends were 1 base for V and 1 base for J; bases not matched to a gene: 13. Germline V gene sequence: CDR1 GTSNPN, CDR2 SVGIG (reference sequence). The DNA of the CDR3 is TGTGCCTGGAGTGGGGAGAGACAGGGTCGATATTCCTACAATGAGCAGTTCTTC. This translates into CAWSGERQGRYSYNEQFF. Full variable domain (remainder filled in from reference TRBV30 and TRBJ2-1): SQTIHQWPATLVQPVGSPLSLECTVEGTSNPNLYWYRQAAGRGLQLLFYSVGIGQISSEVPQNLSASRPQDRQFILSSKKLLLSDSGFYLCAWSGERQGRYSYNEQFFGPGTRLTVL.

This clone has only a few counts. The chain links TRBV5-1 to TRBJ1-1, with unresolved D. This CDR3 is 13 amino acids long. Germline V gives CDR1 SGHRS, CDR2 YFSETQ. V dropped 0 bases and J dropped 6 bases, with 9 bases sitting between them. The CDR3 sequence is CASSLALSPEAFF. As DNA, the CDR3 is TGCGCCAGCAGCTTGGCCCTATCACCTGAAGCTTTCTTT.

J is TRBJ1-5 and V is TRBV18; D remains unclear. Germline V gives CDR1 KGHSH, CDR2 LQKENI. V lost 3 bases and J lost 5, with 11 bases in between. The CDR3 totals 14 residues. CDR3 coding DNA: TGTGCCAGCTCACCTTCGGGGATAGATCAGCCCCAGCATTTT. As protein: CASSPSGIDQPQHF.

This clone was seen only a few times. The V gene is TRBV7-6, the J gene TRBJ2-7; 11 nucleotides line up with TRBD2. V lost 7 bases, J lost 6 bases, and 8 bases stayed unmatched. The CDR3 consists of 14 residues. Germline values: CDR1 SGHVS, CDR2 FNYEAQ. The CDR3: CASTKLAGAVEQYF. CDR3 coding DNA: TGTGCCAGCACCAAACTAGCGGGAGCAGTCGAGCAGTACTTC.

V and J are TRBV7-2 and TRBJ2-7, with TRBD2 identical over 10 bases. The V gene end was trimmed by 5 bases and the J gene end by 2 bases; junction bases not matched to a gene: 6. This CDR3 has 15 amino acids. Germline CDR1 and CDR2: SGHTA and FQGNSA. The CDR3 loop reads CASSLGLAVAYEQYF. In nucleotides, the CDR3 is TGTGCCAGCAGCCTTGGACTAGCGGTTGCCTACGAGCAGTACTTC. The full variable domain, completed using reference TRBV7-2 and TRBJ2-7, is GAGVSQSPSNKVTEKGKDVELRCDPISGHTALYWYRQSLGQGLEFLIYFQGNSAPDKSGLPSDRFSAERTGGSVSTLTIQRTQQEDSAVYLCASSLGLAVAYEQYFGPGTRLTVT.

The DNA for the CDR3 is TGTGCCAGCAGCGTGACAGGGAAAAACATTCAGTACTTC. It yields the protein CASSVTGKNIQYF. This chain links TRBV6-5 with TRBJ2-4, with 7 bases matching TRBD1. Germline V gene data show CDR1 as MNHEY and CDR2 as SVGAGI. This CDR3 comprises 13 residues. Germline trimming cut 6 bases from V and 4 bases from J; bases unmatched to any gene: 3.

This rearrangement joins TRBV10-3 to TRBJ2-3, with TRBD2 matching 10 bases. Looked up from germline, CDR1 is ENHRY and CDR2 is SYGVKD. V was clipped by 4 bases and J by 4 bases; unmatched bases: 5. CDR3 length equals 15 residues. CDR3 nucleotides: TGTGCCATCAGTGTACTGGGGACTAGCGCAGATACGCAGTATTTT. Translated: CAISVLGTSADTQYF.

The V gene is TRBV7-2, the J gene TRBJ1-1; 11 bases are a match to TRBD1. The V gene's germline CDR1 is SGHTA and CDR2 FQGNSA. J gave up 9 bases and V 5 bases, and 11 bases lay outside the gene matches. This CDR3 comprises 15 residues. CDR3 nucleotides: TGTGCCAGCAGCCCACCGGGACAGGGGGTTACTCAAGCTTTCTTT. Translation: CASSPPGQGVTQAFF.

The chain has TRBV6-6 and TRBJ2-2; 11 bases fit TRBD1. CDR3 length equals 16 residues. The J segment lost 4 bases and the V segment lost 4 bases, leaving 5 bases of the junction unmatched. CDR1 is MNHNY and CDR2 is SVGAGI in the germline V gene (reference sequence). CDR3: CASSSGTGGLTGELFF. CDR3 nucleotide sequence: TGTGCCAGCAGTTCCGGGACAGGGGGTCTCACCGGGGAGCTGTTTTTT.

The CDR3 coding sequence is TGTGCCAGCAGCTTAGGGGGGGTAGATACGCAGTATTTT. Translated: CASSLGGVDTQYF. The chain carries TRBV11-1 and TRBJ2-3; D may be TRBD2 (6 bases). Trimming pared 1 base from V and 5 bases from J, leaving 7 bases between. CDR1 and CDR2 from the germline V gene are SGHAT and FQDESV (reference sequence). There are 13 residues in the CDR3.

This clone appeared a few times. The chain joins TRBV14 to TRBJ2-7; TRBD2 aligns across 7 bases. CDR1 and CDR2 from the germline V gene are SGHDN and FVKESK. After removal of 6 bases from V and 6 bases from J, the junction contained 5 bases not matched to a gene. The CDR3 extends over 12 amino acids. CDR3 nucleotide sequence: TGTGCCAGCAGTCAGGGAGGGGTCGAGCAGTACTTC. It codes for CASSQGGVEQYF.

The J gene is TRBJ1-2, the V gene TRBV10-3, with D perhaps matching TRBD1 (5 bases). The CDR3 is 15 residues long. The germline CDR1 and CDR2 sequences are ENHRY and SYGVKD. V gave up 1 base and J gave up 3 bases, with 12 bases separating them. The DNA of the CDR3 is TGTGCCATCAGTGAGTGGGGCGGGACCCACTATGGCTACACCTTC. The encoded protein is CAISEWGGTHYGYTF.

The sample holds a few counts of this clone. The CDR3 coding sequence is TGTGCCAGCTCACCACCCCTAGGTAGTAGCACAGATACGCAGTATTTT. Amino acid sequence: CASSPPLGSSTDTQYF. The chain uses TRBV18 and TRBJ2-3; D ambiguous. V was trimmed by 0 bases and J by 0 bases, leaving 10 bases between them. The germline gives CDR1 KGHSH, CDR2 LQKENI. The CDR3 is 16 residues long.

This clone was observed a few times. The chain couples TRBV4-1 to TRBJ2-7; D might be TRBD1 (5 bases). The CDR3 is made up of 14 amino acids. Germline V gene data show CDR1 as MGHRA and CDR2 as YSYEKL. The V gene lost 2 bases and the J gene lost 5 bases, with 13 bases spanning the gap. This chain's CDR3 is CASSQTGRDNEQYF. In DNA form, the CDR3 reads TGCGCCAGCAGCCAAACTGGCAGGGATAACGAGCAGTACTTC.

This chain uses TRBV5-6 with TRBJ2-1, with 11 bases fitting TRBD2. V lost 3 bases and J lost 4; bases outside the gene matches: 12. Germline V lookup: CDR1 SGHDT, CDR2 YYEEEE. The CDR3 contains 18 residues. CDR3 bases: TGTGCCAGCAGCTCCTCACTCCCGACTAGCGGGAAATACAATGAGCAGTTCTTC. The encoded protein is CASSSSLPTSGKYNEQFF.